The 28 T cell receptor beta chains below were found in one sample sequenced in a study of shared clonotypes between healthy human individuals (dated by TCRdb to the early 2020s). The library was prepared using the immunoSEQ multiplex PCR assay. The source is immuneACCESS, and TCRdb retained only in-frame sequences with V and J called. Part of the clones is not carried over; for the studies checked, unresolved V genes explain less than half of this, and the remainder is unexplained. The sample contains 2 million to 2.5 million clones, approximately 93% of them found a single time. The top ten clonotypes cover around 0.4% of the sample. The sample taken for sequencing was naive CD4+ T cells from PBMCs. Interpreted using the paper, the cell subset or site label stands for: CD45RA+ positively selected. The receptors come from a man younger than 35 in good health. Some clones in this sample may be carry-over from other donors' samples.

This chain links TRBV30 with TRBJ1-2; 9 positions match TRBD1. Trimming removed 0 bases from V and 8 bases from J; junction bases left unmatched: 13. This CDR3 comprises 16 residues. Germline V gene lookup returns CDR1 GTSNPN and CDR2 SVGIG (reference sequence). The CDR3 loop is CAWSVYYGTGKTGYTF. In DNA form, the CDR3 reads TGTGCCTGGAGTGTCTATTACGGGACAGGGAAAACGGGCTACACCTTC.

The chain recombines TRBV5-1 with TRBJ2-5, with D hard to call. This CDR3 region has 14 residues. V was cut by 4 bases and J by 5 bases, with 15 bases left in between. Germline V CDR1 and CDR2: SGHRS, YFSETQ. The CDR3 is CASSRGFLVETQYF. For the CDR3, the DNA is TGCGCCAGCAGCCGTGGATTTTTGGTGGAGACCCAGTACTTC.

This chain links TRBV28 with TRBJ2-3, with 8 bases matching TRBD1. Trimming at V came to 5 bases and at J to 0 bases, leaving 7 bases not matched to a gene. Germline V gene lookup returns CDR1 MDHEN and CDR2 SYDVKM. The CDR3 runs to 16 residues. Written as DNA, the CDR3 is TGTGCCAGCAGTGCCCCTGGACAGGGAAGCACAGATACGCAGTATTTT. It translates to CASSAPGQGSTDTQYF.

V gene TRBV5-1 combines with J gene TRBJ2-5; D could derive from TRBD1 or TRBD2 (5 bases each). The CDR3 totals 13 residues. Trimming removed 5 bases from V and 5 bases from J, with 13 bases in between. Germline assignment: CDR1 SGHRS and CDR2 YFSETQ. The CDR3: CASSNQWGETQYF. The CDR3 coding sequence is TGCGCCAGCAGTAATCAGTGGGGGGAGACCCAGTACTTC. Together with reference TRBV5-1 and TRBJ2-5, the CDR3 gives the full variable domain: KAGVTQTPRYLIKTRGQQVTLSCSPISGHRSVSWYQQTPGQGLQFLFEYFSETQRNKGNFPGRFSGRQFSNSRSEMNVSTLELGDSALYLCASSNQWGETQYFGPGTRLLVL.

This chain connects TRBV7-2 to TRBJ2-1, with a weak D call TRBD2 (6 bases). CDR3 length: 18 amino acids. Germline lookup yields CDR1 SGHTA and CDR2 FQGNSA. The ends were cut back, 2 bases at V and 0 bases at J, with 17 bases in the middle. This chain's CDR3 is CASSLPTGLMSSYNEQFF. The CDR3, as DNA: TGTGCCAGCAGCTTACCCACGGGACTCATGAGCTCCTACAATGAGCAGTTCTTC.

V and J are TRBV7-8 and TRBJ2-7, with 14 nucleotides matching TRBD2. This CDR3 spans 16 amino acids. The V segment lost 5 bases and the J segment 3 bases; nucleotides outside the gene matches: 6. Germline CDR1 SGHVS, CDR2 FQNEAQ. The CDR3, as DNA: TGTGCCAGCAGCGTTACCGGGACTAGCGGGAGCTACGAGCAGTACTTC. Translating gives CASSVTGTSGSYEQYF.

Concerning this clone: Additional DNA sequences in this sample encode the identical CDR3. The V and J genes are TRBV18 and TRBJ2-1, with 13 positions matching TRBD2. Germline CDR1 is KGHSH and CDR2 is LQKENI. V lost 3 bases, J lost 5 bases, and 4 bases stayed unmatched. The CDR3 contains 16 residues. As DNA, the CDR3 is TGTGCCAGCTCACCTTTACTAGCGGGAGGGAACAATGAGCAGTTCTTC. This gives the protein CASSPLLAGGNNEQFF. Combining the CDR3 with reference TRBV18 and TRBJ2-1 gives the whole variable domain NAGVMQNPRHLVRRRGQEARLRCSPMKGHSHVYWYRQLPEEGLKFMVYLQKENIIDESGMPKERFSAEFPKEGPSILRIQQVVRGDSAAYFCASSPLLAGGNNEQFFGPGTRLTVL.

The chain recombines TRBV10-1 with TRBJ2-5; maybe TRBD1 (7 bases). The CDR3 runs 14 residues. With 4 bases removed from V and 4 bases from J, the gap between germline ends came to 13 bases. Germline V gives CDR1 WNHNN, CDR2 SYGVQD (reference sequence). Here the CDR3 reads CASSGQGGRETQYF. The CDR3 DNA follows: TGCGCCAGCAGTGGCCAGGGGGGACGAGAGACCCAGTACTTC.

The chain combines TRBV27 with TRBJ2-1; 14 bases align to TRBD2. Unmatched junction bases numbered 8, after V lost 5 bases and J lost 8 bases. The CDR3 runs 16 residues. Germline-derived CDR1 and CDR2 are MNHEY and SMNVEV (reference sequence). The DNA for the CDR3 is TGTGCCAGCAGTCCGGGACTAGCGGGGGTCTCGCATGAGCAGTTCTTC. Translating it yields CASSPGLAGVSHEQFF.

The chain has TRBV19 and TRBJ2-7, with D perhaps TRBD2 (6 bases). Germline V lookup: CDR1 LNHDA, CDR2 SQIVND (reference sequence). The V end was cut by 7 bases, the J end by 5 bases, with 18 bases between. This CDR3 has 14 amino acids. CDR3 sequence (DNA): TGTGCCAGTACCTCCAGCGGGTCTCGGGACGAGCAGTACTTC. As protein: CASTSSGSRDEQYF.

The chain's CDR3 is CASSFLRLAGGPSTGELFF. CDR3 sequence (DNA): TGTGCCAGTAGTTTCCTACGACTAGCGGGAGGGCCAAGTACCGGGGAGCTGTTTTTT. This chain uses TRBV19 with TRBJ2-2, with TRBD2 matching 14 bases. The junction had 13 bases not matched to a gene; V was cut back by 5 bases and J by 5 bases. The germline CDR1 and CDR2 sequences are LNHDA and SQIVND (reference sequence). CDR3 length: 19 amino acids.

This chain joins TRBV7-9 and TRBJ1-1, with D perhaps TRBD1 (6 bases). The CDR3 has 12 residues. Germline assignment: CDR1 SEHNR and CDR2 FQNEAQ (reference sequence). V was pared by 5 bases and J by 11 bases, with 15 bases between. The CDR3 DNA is TGTGCCAGCAGCGCTGAAGGGGGGGTCGCTTTCTTT. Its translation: CASSAEGGVAFF.

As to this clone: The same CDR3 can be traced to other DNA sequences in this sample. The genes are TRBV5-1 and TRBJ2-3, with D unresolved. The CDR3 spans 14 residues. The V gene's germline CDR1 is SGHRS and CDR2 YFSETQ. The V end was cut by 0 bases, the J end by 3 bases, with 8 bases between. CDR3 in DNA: TGCGCCAGCAGCTTGGACTCGCGAACAGATACGCAGTATTTT. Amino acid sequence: CASSLDSRTDTQYF. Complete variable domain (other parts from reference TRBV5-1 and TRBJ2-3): KAGVTQTPRYLIKTRGQQVTLSCSPISGHRSVSWYQQTPGQGLQFLFEYFSETQRNKGNFPGRFSGRQFSNSRSEMNVSTLELGDSALYLCASSLDSRTDTQYFGPGTRLTVL.

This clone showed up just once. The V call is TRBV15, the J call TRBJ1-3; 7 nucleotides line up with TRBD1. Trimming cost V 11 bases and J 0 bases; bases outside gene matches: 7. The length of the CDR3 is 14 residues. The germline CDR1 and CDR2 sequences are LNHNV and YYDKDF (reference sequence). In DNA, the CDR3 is TGTGCCTCCGCAGGGGGTATCTCTGGAAACACCATATATTTT. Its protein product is CASAGGISGNTIYF. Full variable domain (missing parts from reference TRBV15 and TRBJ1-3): DAMVIQNPRYQVTQFGKPVTLSCSQTLNHNVMYWYQQKSSQAPKLLFHYYDKDFNNEADTPDNFQSRRPNTSFCFLDIRSPGLGDTAMYLCASAGGISGNTIYFGEGSWLTVV.

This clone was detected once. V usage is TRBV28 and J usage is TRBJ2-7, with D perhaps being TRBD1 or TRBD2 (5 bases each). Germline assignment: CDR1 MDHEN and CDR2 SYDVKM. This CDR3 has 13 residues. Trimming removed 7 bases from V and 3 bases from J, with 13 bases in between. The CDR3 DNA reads TGTGCCAGCACCCTTGGGGGTTTCTACGAGCAGTACTTC. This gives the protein CASTLGGFYEQYF.

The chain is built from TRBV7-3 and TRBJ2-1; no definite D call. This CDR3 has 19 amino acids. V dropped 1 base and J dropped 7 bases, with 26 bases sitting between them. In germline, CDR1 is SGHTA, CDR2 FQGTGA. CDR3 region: CASSLIPLLWSSHGNEQFF. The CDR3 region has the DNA TGTGCCAGCAGCTTAATTCCCCTACTGTGGAGCAGCCATGGAAATGAGCAGTTCTTC.

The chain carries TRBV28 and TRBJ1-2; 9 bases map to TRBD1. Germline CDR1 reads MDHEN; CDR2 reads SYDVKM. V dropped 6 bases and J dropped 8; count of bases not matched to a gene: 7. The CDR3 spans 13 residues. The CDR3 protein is CASRRTGAQGYTF. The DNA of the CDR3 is TGTGCCAGCAGGAGGACAGGGGCGCAGGGCTACACCTTC.

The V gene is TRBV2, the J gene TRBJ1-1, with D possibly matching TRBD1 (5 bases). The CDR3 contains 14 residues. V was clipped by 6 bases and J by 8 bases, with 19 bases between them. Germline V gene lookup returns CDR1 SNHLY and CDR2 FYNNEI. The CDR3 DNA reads TGTGCCAGCAGAGGGGAGGTCGGTCCGTCGGAAGCTTTCTTT. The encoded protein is CASRGEVGPSEAFF. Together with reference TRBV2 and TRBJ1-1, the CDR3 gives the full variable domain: EPEVTQTPSHQVTQMGQEVILRCVPISNHLYFYWYRQILGQKVEFLVSFYNNEISEKSEIFDDQFSVERPDGSNFTLKIRSTKLEDSAMYFCASRGEVGPSEAFFGQGTRLTVV.

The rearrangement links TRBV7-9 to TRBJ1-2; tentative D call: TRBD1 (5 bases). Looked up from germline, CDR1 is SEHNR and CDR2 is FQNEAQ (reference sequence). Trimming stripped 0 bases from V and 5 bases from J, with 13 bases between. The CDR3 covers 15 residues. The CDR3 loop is CASSLAGTGRYGYTF. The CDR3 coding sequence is TGTGCCAGCAGCTTAGCCGGGACGGGGAGATATGGCTACACCTTC.

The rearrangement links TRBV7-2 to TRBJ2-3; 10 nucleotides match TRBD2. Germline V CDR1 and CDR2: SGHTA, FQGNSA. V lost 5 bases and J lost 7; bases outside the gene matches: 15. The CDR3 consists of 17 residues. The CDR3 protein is CASSLIPSGSSPYTQYF. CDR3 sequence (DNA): TGTGCCAGCAGCCTTATTCCTAGCGGGAGTTCTCCCTATACGCAGTATTTT.

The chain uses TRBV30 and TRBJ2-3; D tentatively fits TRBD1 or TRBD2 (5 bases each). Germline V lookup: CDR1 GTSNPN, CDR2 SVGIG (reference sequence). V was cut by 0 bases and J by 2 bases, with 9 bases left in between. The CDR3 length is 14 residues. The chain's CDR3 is CAWSVRGVTDTQYF. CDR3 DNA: TGTGCCTGGAGTGTACGAGGGGTCACAGATACGCAGTATTTT. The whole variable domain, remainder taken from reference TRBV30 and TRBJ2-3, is SQTIHQWPATLVQPVGSPLSLECTVEGTSNPNLYWYRQAAGRGLQLLFYSVGIGQISSEVPQNLSASRPQDRQFILSSKKLLLSDSGFYLCAWSVRGVTDTQYFGPGTRLTVL.

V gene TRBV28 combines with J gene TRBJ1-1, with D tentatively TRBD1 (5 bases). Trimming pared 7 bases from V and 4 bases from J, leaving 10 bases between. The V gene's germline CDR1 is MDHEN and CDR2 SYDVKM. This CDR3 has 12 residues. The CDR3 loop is CASIGDRTEAFF. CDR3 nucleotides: TGTGCCAGCATTGGGGACCGCACTGAAGCTTTCTTT.

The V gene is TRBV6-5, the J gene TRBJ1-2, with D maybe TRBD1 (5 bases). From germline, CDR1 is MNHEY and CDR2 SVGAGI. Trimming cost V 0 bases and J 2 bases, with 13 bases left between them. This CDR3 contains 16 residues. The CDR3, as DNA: TGTGCCAGCAGTTACTCGCGGGGGGGAACCAACTATGGCTACACCTTC. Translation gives CASSYSRGGTNYGYTF.

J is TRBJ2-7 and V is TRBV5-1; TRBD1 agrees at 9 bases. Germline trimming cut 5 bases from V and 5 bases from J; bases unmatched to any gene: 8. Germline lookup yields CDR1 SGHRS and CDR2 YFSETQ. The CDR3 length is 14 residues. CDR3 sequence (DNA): TGCGCCAGCAGTACCGGGACAGGGTTCCACGAGCAGTACTTC. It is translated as CASSTGTGFHEQYF.

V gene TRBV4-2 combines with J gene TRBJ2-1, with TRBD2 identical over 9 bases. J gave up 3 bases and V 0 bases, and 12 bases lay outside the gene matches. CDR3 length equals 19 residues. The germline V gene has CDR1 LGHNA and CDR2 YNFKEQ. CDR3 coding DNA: TGTGCCAGCAGCCAAGATCGGCCGTCGAGCGGGAGGTACTACAATGAGCAGTTCTTC. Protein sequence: CASSQDRPSSGRYYNEQFF.

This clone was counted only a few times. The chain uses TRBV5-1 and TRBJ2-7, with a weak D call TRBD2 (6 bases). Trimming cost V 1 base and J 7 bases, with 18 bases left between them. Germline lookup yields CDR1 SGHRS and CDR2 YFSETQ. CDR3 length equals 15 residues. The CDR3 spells CASSLWQVEAGEQYF. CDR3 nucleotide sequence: TGCGCCAGCAGCTTGTGGCAGGTTGAGGCGGGGGAGCAGTACTTC.

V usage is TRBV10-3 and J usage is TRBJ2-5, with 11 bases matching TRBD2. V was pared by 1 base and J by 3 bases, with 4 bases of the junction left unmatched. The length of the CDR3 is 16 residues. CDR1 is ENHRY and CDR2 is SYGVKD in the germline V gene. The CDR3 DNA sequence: TGTGCCATCAGTGAGTACGCTAGCGGGGGGAAAGAGACCCAGTACTTC. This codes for CAISEYASGGKETQYF.

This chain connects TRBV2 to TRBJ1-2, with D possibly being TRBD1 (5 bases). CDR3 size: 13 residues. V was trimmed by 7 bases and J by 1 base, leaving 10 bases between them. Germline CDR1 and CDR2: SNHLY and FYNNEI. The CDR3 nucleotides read TGTGCCAGCACCGGGGGGATTAACTATGGCTACACCTTC. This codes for CASTGGINYGYTF.